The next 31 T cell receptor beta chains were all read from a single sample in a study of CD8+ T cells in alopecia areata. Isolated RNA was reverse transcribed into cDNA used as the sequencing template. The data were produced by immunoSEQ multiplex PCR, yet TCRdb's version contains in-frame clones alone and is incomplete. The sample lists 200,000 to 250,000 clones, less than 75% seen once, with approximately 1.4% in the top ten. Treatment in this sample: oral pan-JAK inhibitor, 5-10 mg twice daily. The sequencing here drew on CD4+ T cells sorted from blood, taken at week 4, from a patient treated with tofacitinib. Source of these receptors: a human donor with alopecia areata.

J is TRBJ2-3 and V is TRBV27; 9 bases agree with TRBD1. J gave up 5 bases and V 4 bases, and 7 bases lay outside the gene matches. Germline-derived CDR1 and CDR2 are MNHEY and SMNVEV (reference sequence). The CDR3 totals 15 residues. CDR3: CASSSKGTGRDTQYF. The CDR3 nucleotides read TGTGCCAGCAGTTCTAAGGGGACAGGGAGAGATACGCAGTATTTT.

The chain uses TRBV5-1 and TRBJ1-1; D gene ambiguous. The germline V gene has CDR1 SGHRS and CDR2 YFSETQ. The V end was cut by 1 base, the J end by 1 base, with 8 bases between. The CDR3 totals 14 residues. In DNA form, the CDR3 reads TGCGCCAGCAGCTTGTCCAGGAGGAACACTGAAGCTTTCTTT. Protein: CASSLSRRNTEAFF.

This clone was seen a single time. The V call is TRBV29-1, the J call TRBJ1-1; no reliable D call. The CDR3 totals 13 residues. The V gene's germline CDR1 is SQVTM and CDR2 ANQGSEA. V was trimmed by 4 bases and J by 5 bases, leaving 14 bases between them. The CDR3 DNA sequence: TGCAGCGTTGCATTTGTGATCAAGACTGAAGCTTTCTTT. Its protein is CSVAFVIKTEAFF.

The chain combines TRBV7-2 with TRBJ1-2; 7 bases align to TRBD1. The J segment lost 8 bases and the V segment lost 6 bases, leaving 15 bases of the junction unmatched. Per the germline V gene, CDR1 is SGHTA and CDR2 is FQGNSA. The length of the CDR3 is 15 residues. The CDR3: CASSPAGQVLLGYTF. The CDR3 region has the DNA TGTGCCAGCAGTCCGGCTGGACAGGTTTTATTAGGCTACACCTTC.

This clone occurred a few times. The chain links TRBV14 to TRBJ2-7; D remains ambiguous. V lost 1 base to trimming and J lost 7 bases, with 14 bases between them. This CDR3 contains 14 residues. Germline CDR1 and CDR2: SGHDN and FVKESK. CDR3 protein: CASSQVLGATEQYF. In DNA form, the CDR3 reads TGTGCCAGCAGCCAAGTTTTGGGCGCCACAGAGCAGTACTTC.

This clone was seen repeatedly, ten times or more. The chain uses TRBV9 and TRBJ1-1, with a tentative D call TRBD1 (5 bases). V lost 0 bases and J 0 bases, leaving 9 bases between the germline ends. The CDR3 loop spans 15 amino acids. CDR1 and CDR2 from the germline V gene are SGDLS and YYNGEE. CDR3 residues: CASSVVRQMNTEAFF. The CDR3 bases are TGTGCCAGCAGCGTAGTTCGACAGATGAACACTGAAGCTTTCTTT.

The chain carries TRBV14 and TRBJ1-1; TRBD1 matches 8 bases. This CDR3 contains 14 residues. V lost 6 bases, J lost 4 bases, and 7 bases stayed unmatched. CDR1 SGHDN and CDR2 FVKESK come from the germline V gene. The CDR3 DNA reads TGTGCCAGCAGACCACAGGGGGTTGGCACTGAAGCTTTCTTT. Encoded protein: CASRPQGVGTEAFF.

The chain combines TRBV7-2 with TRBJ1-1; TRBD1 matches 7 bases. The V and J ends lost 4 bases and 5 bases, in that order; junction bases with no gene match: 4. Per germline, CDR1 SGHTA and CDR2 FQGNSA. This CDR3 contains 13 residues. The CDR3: CASSSSGGTEAFF. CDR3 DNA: TGTGCCAGCAGCTCTTCAGGGGGGACTGAAGCTTTCTTT.

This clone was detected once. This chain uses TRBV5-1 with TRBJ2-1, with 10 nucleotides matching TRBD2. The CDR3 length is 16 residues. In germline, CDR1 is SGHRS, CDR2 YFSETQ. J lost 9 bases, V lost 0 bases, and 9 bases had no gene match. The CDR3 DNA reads TGCGCCAGCAGCTTGGACGGGACTAGCGCCTGGTTTGAGCAGTTCTTC. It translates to CASSLDGTSAWFEQFF.

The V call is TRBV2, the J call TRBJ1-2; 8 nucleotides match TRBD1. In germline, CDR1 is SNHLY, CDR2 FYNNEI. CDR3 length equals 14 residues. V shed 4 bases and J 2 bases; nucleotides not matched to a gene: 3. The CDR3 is CASSAGQENYGYTF. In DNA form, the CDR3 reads TGTGCCAGCAGTGCGGGACAGGAGAACTATGGCTACACCTTC.

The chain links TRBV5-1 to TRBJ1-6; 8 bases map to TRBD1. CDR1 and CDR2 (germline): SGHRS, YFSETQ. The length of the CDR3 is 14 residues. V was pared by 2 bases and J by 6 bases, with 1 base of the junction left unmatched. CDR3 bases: TGCGCCAGCAGCTTTGGACAGGGTAATTCACCCCTCCACTTT. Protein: CASSFGQGNSPLHF.

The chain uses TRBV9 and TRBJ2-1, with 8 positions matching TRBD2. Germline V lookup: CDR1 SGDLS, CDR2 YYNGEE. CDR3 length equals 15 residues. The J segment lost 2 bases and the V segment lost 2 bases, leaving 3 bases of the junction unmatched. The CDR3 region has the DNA TGTGCCAGCAGCGTTGATAGCGGGGCCTACAATGAGCAGTTCTTC. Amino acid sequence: CASSVDSGAYNEQFF.

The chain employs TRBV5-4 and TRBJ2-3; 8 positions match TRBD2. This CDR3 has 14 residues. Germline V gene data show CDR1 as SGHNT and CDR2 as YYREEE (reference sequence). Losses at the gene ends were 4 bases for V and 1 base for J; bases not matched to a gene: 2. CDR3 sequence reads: CASSPTSGTDTQYF. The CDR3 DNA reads TGTGCCAGCAGCCCGACTAGCGGCACAGATACGCAGTATTTT.

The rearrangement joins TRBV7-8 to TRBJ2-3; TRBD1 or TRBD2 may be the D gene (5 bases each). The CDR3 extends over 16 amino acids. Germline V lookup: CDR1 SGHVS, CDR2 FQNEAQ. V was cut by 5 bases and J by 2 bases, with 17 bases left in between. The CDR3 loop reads CASSPRSDGATDTQYF. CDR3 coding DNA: TGTGCCAGCAGCCCTCGTTCTGACGGGGCCACAGATACGCAGTATTTT.

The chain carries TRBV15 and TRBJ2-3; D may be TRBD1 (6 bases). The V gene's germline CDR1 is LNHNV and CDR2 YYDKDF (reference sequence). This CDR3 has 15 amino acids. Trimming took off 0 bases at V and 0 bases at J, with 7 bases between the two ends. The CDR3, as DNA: TGTGCCACCAGCAGAGATGGACAGAGCACAGATACGCAGTATTTT. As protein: CATSRDGQSTDTQYF.

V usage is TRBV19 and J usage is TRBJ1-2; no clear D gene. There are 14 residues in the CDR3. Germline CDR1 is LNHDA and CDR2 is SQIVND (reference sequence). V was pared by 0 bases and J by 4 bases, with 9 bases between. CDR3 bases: TGTGCCAGTAGTATAGATCTGACACGCTATGGCTACACCTTC. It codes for CASSIDLTRYGYTF. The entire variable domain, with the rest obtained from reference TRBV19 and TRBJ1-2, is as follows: DGGITQSPKYLFRKEGQNVTLSCEQNLNHDAMYWYRQDPGQGLRLIYYSQIVNDFQKGDIAEGYSVSREKKESFPLTVTSAQKNPTAFYLCASSIDLTRYGYTFGSGTRLTVV.

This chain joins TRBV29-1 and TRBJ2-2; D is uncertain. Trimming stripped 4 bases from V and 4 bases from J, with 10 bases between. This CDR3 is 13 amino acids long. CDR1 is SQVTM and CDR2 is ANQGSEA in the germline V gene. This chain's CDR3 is CSVGVRPTGELFF. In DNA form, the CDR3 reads TGCAGCGTTGGGGTCAGACCCACCGGGGAGCTGTTTTTT.

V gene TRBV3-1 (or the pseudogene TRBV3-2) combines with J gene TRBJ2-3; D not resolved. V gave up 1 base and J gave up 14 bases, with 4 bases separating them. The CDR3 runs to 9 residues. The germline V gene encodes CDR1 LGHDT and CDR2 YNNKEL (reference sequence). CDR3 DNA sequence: TGTGCCAGCAGCCAAGTCACGTATTTT. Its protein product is CASSQVTYF.

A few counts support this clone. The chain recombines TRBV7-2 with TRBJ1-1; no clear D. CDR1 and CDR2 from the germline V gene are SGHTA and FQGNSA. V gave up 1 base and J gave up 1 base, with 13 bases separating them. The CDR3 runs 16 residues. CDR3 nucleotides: TGTGCCAGCAGCTTAGGGGCCGCCCGGGGGAACACTGAAGCTTTCTTT. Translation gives CASSLGAARGNTEAFF.

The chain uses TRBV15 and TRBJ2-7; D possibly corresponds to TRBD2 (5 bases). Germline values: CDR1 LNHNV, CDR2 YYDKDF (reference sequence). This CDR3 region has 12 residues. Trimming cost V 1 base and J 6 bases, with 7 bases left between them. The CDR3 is CATSRAGSEQYF. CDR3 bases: TGTGCCACCAGCAGAGCTGGGAGCGAGCAGTACTTC.

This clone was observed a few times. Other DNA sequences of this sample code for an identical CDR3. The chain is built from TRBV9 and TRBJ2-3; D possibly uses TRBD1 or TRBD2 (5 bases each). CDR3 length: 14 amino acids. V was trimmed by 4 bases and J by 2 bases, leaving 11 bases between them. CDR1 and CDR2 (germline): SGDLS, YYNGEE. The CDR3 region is CASSPGTFTDTQYF. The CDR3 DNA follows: TGTGCCAGCAGCCCCGGGACCTTCACAGATACGCAGTATTTT.

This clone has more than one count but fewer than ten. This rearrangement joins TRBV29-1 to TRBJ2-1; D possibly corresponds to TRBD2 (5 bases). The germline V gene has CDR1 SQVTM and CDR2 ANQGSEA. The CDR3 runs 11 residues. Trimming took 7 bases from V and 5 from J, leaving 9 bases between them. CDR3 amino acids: CSGGLNNEQFF. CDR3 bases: TGCAGCGGTGGACTGAACAATGAGCAGTTCTTC.

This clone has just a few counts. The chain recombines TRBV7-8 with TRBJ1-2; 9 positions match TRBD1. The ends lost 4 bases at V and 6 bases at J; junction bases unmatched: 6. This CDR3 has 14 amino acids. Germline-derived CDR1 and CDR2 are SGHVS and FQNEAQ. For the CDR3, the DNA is TGTGCCAGCAGCTCTACCGGGACAGGGCATGGCTACACCTTC. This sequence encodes CASSSTGTGHGYTF.

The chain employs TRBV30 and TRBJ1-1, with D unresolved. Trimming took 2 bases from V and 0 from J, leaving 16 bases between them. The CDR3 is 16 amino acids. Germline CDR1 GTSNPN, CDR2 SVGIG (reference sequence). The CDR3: CAWSPLHTNLNTEAFF. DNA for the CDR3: TGTGCCTGGAGTCCCCTCCATACGAACTTGAACACTGAAGCTTTCTTT.

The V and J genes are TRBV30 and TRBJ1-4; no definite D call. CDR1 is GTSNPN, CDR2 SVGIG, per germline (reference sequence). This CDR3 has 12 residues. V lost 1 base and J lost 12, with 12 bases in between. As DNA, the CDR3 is TGTGCCTGGAGTGAACACGGAAGGGAACTGTTTTTT. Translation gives CAWSEHGRELFF.

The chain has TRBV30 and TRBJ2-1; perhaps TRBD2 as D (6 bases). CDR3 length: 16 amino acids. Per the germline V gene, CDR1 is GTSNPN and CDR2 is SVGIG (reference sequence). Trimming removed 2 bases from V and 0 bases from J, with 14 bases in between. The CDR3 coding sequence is TGTGCCTGGAGTTCGGGAGTGAGGAGCTCCTACAATGAGCAGTTCTTC. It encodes CAWSSGVRSSYNEQFF.

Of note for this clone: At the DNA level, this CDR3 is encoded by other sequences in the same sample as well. The CDR3 nucleotides are TGTGCCAGCAGTTACAGGGCAGGGGGCTCCTACGAGCAGTACTTC. Amino acid sequence: CASSYRAGGSYEQYF. The V and J genes are TRBV6-5 and TRBJ2-7; 7 positions agree with TRBD1. J was trimmed by 0 bases and V by 2 bases; bases with no gene match: 4. CDR3 size: 15 residues. Looked up from germline, CDR1 is MNHEY and CDR2 is SVGAGI.

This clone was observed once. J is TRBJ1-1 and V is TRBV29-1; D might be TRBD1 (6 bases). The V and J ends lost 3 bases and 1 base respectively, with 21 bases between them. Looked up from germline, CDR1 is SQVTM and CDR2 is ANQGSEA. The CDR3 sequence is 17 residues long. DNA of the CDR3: TGCAGCGTTGACCCCCCGGGGGGGCGATTTCAGAACACTGAAGCTTTCTTT. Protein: CSVDPPGGRFQNTEAFF.

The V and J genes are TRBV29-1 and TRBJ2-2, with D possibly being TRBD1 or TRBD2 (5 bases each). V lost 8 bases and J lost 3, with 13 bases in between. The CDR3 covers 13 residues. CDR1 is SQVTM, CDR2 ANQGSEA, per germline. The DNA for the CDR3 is TGCAGCTCGTTGGGGGAAGACACCGGGGAGCTGTTTTTT. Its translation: CSSLGEDTGELFF.

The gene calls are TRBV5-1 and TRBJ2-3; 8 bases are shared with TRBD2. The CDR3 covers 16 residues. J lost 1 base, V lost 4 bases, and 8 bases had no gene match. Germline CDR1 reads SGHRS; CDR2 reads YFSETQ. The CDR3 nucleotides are TGCGCCAGCAGCCGCGATACTAGCGGCGGCACAGATACGCAGTATTTT. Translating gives CASSRDTSGGTDTQYF.

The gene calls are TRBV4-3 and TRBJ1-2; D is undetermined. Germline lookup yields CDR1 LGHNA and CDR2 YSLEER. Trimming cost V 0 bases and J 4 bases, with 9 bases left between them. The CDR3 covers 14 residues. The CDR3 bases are TGCGCCAGCAGCCAAGACAGTTACAGCTATGGCTACACCTTC. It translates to CASSQDSYSYGYTF.